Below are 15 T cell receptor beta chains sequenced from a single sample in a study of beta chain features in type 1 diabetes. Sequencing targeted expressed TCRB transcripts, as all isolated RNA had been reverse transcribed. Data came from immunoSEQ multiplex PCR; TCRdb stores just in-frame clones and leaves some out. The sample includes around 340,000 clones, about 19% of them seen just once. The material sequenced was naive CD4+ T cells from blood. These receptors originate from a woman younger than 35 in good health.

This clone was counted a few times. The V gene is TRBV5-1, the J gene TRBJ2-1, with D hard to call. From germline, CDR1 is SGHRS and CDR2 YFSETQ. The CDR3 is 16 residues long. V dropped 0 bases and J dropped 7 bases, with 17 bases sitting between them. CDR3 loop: CASSLAPTQALNEQFF. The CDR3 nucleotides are TGCGCCAGCAGCTTGGCCCCTACTCAGGCGCTTAATGAGCAGTTCTTC.

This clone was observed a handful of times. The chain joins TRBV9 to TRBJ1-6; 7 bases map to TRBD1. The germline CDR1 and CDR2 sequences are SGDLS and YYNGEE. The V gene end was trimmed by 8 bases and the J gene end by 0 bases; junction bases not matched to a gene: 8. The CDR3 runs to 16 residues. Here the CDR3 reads CARGSDRPSYNSPLHF. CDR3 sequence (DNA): TGTGCCAGGGGCTCGGACAGGCCCTCCTATAATTCACCCCTCCACTTT.

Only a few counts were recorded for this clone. CDR3 bases: TGTGCCATCAGTGAGTCCACAGGGGGAGCTTTCTTT. This encodes CAISESTGGAFF. The chain is built from TRBV10-3 and TRBJ1-1; 8 bases map to TRBD1. Germline trimming cut 0 bases from V and 10 bases from J; bases unmatched to any gene: 1. This CDR3 is built from 12 residues. From germline, CDR1 is ENHRY and CDR2 SYGVKD.

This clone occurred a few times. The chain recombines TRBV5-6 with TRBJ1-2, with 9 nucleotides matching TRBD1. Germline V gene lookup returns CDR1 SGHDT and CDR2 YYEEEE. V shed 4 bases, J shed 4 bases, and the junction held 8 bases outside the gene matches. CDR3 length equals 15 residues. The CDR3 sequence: CASSPTGTGSYGYTF. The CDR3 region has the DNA TGTGCCAGCAGCCCGACCGGGACAGGGAGCTATGGCTACACCTTC.

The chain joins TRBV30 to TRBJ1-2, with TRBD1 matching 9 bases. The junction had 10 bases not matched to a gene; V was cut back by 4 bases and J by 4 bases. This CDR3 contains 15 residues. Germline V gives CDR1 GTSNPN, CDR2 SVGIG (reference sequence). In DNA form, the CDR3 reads TGTGCCTGGACCCGCCCGGGACAGGGTTTCTATGGCTACACCTTC. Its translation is CAWTRPGQGFYGYTF.

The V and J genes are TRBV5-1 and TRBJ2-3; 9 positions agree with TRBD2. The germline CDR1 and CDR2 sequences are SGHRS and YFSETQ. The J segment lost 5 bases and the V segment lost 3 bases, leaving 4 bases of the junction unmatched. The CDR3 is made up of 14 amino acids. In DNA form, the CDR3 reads TGCGCCAGCAGCTCGCGGGGGGGTGGAGATACGCAGTATTTT. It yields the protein CASSSRGGGDTQYF.

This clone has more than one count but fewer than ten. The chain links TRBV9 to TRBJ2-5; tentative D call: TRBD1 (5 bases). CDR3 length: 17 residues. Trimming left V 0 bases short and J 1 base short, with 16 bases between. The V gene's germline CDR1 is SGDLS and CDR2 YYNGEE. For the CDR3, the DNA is TGTGCCAGCAGCGTAGAAGGTTTCGGCAGGGCCCAAGAGACCCAGTACTTC. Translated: CASSVEGFGRAQETQYF.

CDR3 residues: CASSLRPPAVQETQYF. In DNA, the CDR3 is TGTGCCAGCAGCTTAAGGCCCCCAGCGGTCCAAGAGACCCAGTACTTC. The V and J genes are TRBV7-6 and TRBJ2-5; D perhaps matches TRBD2 (5 bases). Per the germline V gene, CDR1 is SGHVS and CDR2 is FNYEAQ. The CDR3 length is 16 residues. Trimming removed 2 bases at V and 1 base at J, with 14 bases between.

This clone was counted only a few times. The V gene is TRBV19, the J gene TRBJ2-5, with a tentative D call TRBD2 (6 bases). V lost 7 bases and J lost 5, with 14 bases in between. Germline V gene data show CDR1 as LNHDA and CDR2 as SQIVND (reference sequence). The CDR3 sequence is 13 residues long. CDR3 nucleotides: TGTGCCAGTAAGCTGCGGGAAGGGGAGACCCAGTACTTC. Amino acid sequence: CASKLREGETQYF.

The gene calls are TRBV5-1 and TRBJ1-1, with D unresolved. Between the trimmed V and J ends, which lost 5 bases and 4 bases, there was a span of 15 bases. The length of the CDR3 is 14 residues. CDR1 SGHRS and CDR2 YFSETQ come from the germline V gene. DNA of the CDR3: TGCGCCAGCAGAAGGACTACAGAGGGCACTGAAGCTTTCTTT. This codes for CASRRTTEGTEAFF. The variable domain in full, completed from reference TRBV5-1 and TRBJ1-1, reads KAGVTQTPRYLIKTRGQQVTLSCSPISGHRSVSWYQQTPGQGLQFLFEYFSETQRNKGNFPGRFSGRQFSNSRSEMNVSTLELGDSALYLCASRRTTEGTEAFFGQGTRLTVV.

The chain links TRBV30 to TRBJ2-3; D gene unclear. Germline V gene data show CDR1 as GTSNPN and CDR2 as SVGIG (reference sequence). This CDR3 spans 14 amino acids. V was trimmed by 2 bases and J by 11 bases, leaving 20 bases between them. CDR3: CAWSTTHAARRQYF. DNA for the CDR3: TGTGCCTGGAGTACTACTCACGCGGCTAGGCGGCAGTATTTT.

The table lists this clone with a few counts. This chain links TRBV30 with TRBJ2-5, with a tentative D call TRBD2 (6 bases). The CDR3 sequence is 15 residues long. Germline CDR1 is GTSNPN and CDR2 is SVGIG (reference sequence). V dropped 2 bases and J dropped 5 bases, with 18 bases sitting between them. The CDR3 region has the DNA TGTGCCTGGAGTTTCCCGGGACTCCCTAGGGAGACCCAGTACTTC. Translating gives CAWSFPGLPRETQYF. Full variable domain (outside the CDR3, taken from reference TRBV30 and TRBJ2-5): SQTIHQWPATLVQPVGSPLSLECTVEGTSNPNLYWYRQAAGRGLQLLFYSVGIGQISSEVPQNLSASRPQDRQFILSSKKLLLSDSGFYLCAWSFPGLPRETQYFGPGTRLLVL.

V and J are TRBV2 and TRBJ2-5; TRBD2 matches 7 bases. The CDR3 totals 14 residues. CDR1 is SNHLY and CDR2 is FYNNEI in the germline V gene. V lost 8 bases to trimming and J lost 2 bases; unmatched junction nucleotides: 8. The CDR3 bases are TGTGCCAGCTCCTCGCGGGGGTGGCAAGAGACCCAGTACTTC. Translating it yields CASSSRGWQETQYF.

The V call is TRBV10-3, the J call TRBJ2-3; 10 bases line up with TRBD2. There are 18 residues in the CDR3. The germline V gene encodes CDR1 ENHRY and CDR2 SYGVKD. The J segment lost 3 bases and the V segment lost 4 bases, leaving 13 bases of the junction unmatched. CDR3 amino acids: CAISAGLAGAPGTDTQYF. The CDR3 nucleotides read TGTGCCATCAGTGCCGGGCTAGCGGGAGCCCCCGGGACAGATACGCAGTATTTT.

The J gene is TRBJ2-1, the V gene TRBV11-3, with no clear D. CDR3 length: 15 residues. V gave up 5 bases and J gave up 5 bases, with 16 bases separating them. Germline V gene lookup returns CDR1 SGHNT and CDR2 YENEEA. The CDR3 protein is CASSPIGRLDNEQFF. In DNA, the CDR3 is TGTGCCAGCAGCCCAATTGGCAGATTGGACAATGAGCAGTTCTTC.